The T cell receptor (beta chain) under discussion was sequenced for a study of early T cells in non-severe SARS-CoV-2 infection. This clonotype was observed many times. TCRdb passed the 5' RACE reads through MiXCR, listing each CDR3 protein once. This table holds about 80,000 distinct CDR3 sequences, 5.5% to 7.5% found once. The specimen sequenced was whole blood. The TCR was taken from an adult who was a healthcare worker with PCR-confirmed SARS-CoV-2 infection or an uninfected control (not recorded which).

The CDR3, as DNA: TGTGCCAGCAGCGTAGATTGGGGAAACACTGAAGCTTTCTTT. Amino acids: CASSVDWGNTEAFF. The chain combines TRBV9 with TRBJ1-1; D gene ambiguous. Germline V lookup: CDR1 SGDLS, CDR2 YYNGEE. The V end was cut by 0 bases, the J end by 2 bases, with 8 bases between. The length of the CDR3 is 14 residues. The full variable domain, rest sourced from reference TRBV9 and TRBJ1-1, is DSGVTQTPKHLITATGQRVTLRCSPRSGDLSVYWYQQSLDQGLQFLIQYYNGEERAKGNILERFSAQQFPDLHSELNLSSLELGDSALYFCASSVDWGNTEAFFGQGTRLTVV.